The 10 T cell receptor beta chains reported below all come from one sample, sequenced in a study of cytomegalovirus exposure and HLA in healthy donors. PCR used 60 Vbeta primers and 13 Jbeta primers. Sequencing used immunoSEQ multiplex PCR; TCRdb keeps in-frame clones, though not all of them. The repertoire holds over 100,000 clones, with around 81% as singletons. Sequences were obtained from PBMCs. These receptors all come from a woman in her 30s in good health and CMV-seronegative.

CDR3 sequence reads: CASSSRTSGVSTDTQYF. CDR3 nucleotide sequence: TGTGCCAGCAGTTCTCGGACTAGCGGAGTCAGCACAGATACGCAGTATTTT. This chain uses TRBV7-9 with TRBJ2-3; TRBD2 matches at 10 bases. Germline assignment: CDR1 SEHNR and CDR2 FQNEAQ (reference sequence). This CDR3 has 17 residues. The trim removed 6 bases at V and 0 bases at J, leaving 9 bases unmatched.

The chain couples TRBV4-1 to TRBJ1-2; TRBD1 might be the D (5 bases). The CDR3 contains 14 residues. The V end lost 1 base, the J end lost 4 bases, and 10 bases lay between the germline ends. Germline V gene lookup returns CDR1 MGHRA and CDR2 YSYEKL. The CDR3, as DNA: TGCGCCAGCAGCCAAGCAGGGTTCTCCTATGGCTACACCTTC. Translation gives CASSQAGFSYGYTF.

The rearrangement uses TRBV28 and TRBJ2-7; 7 bases match TRBD1. CDR1 and CDR2 (germline): MDHEN, SYDVKM. This CDR3 has 14 amino acids. The J segment lost 5 bases and the V segment lost 6 bases, leaving 10 bases of the junction unmatched. In DNA form, the CDR3 reads TGTGCCAGCAGCACTAGGGGGCTGGGGGACGAGCAGTACTTC. As protein: CASSTRGLGDEQYF.

V and J are TRBV4-2 and TRBJ2-5; 7 bases line up with TRBD2. Germline V gene data show CDR1 as LGHNA and CDR2 as YNFKEQ. The CDR3 spans 15 residues. The V gene end was trimmed by 4 bases and the J gene end by 2 bases; junction bases not matched to a gene: 7. CDR3 region: CASSRDYLQQETQYF. DNA of the CDR3: TGTGCCAGCAGCCGGGACTACCTTCAACAAGAGACCCAGTACTTC.

This clone was observed once. The chain employs TRBV7-9 and TRBJ2-7; 9 bases map to TRBD2. Trimming at V came to 4 bases and at J to 5 bases, leaving 9 bases not matched to a gene. In germline, CDR1 is SEHNR, CDR2 FQNEAQ (reference sequence). CDR3 length: 15 residues. The CDR3 coding sequence is TGTGCCAGCAGCTCTCCGCGGGAGGGCCGTAACGAGCAGTACTTC. Amino acids: CASSSPREGRNEQYF.

The CDR3 spells CASSMGFLAGDLVETQYF. The CDR3 bases are TGTGCCAGTAGTATGGGGTTCTTAGCGGGAGACCTCGTAGAGACCCAGTACTTC. The V call is TRBV19, the J call TRBJ2-5; TRBD2 aligns across 9 bases. This CDR3 contains 18 residues. The germline gives CDR1 LNHDA, CDR2 SQIVND (reference sequence). Losses at the gene ends were 3 bases for V and 4 bases for J; bases not matched to a gene: 15.

The V and J genes are TRBV2 and TRBJ2-4; 9 positions agree with TRBD1. With V trimmed by 6 bases and J by 5 bases, 5 bases remained unmatched. CDR3 length: 14 amino acids. Germline lookup yields CDR1 SNHLY and CDR2 FYNNEI. CDR3 protein: CASRPGQGQNIQYF. Written as DNA, the CDR3 is TGTGCCAGCAGACCGGGACAGGGACAAAACATTCAGTACTTC.

This clone has a handful of counts. The chain recombines TRBV11-2 with TRBJ2-7; 9 nucleotides match TRBD1. The CDR3 covers 14 residues. Looked up from germline, CDR1 is SGHAT and CDR2 is FQNNGV. J gave up 4 bases and V 5 bases, and 6 bases lay outside the gene matches. CDR3 nucleotides: TGTGCCAGCAGCCTAGGGGGGACAGGGTACGAGCAGTACTTC. Translation: CASSLGGTGYEQYF.

This clone was counted a few times. This chain uses TRBV5-4 with TRBJ2-5, with TRBD2 matching over 8 bases. This CDR3 comprises 17 residues. CDR1 SGHNT and CDR2 YYREEE come from the germline V gene (reference sequence). Trimming at V came to 0 bases and at J to 4 bases, leaving 11 bases not matched to a gene. The CDR3 reads CASSLGTSTLPRETQYF. The CDR3 coding sequence is TGTGCCAGCAGCTTGGGGACTAGCACTTTACCTCGAGAGACCCAGTACTTC.

This clone appeared a few times. V is TRBV28 and J is TRBJ2-2; D gene uncertain. Germline V gene lookup returns CDR1 MDHEN and CDR2 SYDVKM. The CDR3 extends over 13 amino acids. Trimming pared 7 bases from V and 4 bases from J, leaving 10 bases between. CDR3 in amino acids: CASMPLATGELFF. The CDR3 DNA reads TGTGCCAGCATGCCCTTGGCCACCGGGGAGCTGTTTTTT.